The present T cell receptor beta chain was sequenced within a study of T cell repertoires in cytomegalovirus infection. Study as a whole: TCR beta signatures that were public indicated CMV infection and matching HLA type. Study-wide results and limits: The ex vivo response was dominated by HLA-C-restricted CMV-specific TCR beta clonotypes.

Each CDR3 protein gets one entry after TCRdb re-called the reads with MiXCR. The sample shows hundreds of thousands of distinct CDR3 sequences, 35% of them seen only once. Notes on this clonotype: Antigen unknown.

The CDR3 covers 16 residues. The trim removed 4 bases at V and 6 bases at J, leaving 14 bases unmatched. Germline-derived CDR1 and CDR2 are MDHEN and SYDVKM. This receptor was taken from a human donor in good health (CMV status not recorded). Some clones in this sample may be carry-over from other donors' samples. The sequenced material came from PBMCs. V usage is TRBV28 and J usage is TRBJ2-7, with 8 bases matching TRBD2. The CDR3 here is CASSSGGGSGFSEQYF. CDR3 coding DNA: TGTGCCAGCAGTTCGGGGGGGGGGTCTGGTTTCTCCGAGCAGTACTTC.